The 8 T cell receptor beta chains reported below all come from one sample, sequenced in a study of blood T cell repertoires in COVID-19. Generated by immunoSEQ multiplex PCR, the TCRdb table keeps only in-frame clones and is missing some. The sample comprises over 150,000 clones, approximately 80% of which are singletons, and roughly an eighth rests with the top ten. The sequenced material came from peripheral blood. These receptors were taken from a woman aged 80 or older with COVID-19, enrolled during active disease.

As for this clone: One end of the junction varies from germline; a read error may be responsible. V is TRBV13 and J is TRBJ2-2; 7 bases line up with TRBD2. Germline assignment: CDR1 PRHDT and CDR2 FYEKMQ (reference sequence). The CDR3 is 12 residues long. The CDR3 is CASSSGSGQLFF. The CDR3 bases are TGTGCCAGCAGCTCCGGTAGCGGGCAGCTGTTTTTT.

The chain employs TRBV4-3 and TRBJ2-1, with 14 bases identical to TRBD2. V dropped 1 base and J dropped 7; count of bases not matched to a gene: 18. This CDR3 has 21 amino acids. Germline V CDR1 and CDR2: LGHNA, YSLEER. The DNA for the CDR3 is TGCGCCAGCAGCCAAGCCTACTCGTCGACTAGCGGGGGGGCCGGGAATAATGAGCAGTTCTTC. Protein sequence: CASSQAYSSTSGGAGNNEQFF.

This sequence joins TRBV6-6 and TRBJ1-5, with a tentative D call TRBD1 (6 bases). Germline V gene lookup returns CDR1 MNHNY and CDR2 SVGAGI (reference sequence). The CDR3 loop spans 19 amino acids. V dropped 5 bases and J dropped 11 bases, with 34 bases sitting between them. In DNA form, the CDR3 reads TGTGCCAGCAGTCCCCTAAACCCGGGACACTCGTCGGAGGTTTTGGCCCAGCATTTT. Translated, it gives CASSPLNPGHSSEVLAQHF.

This clone was counted only a few times. V and J are TRBV5-1 and TRBJ1-2; D is perhaps TRBD1 (6 bases). V was pared by 4 bases and J by 5 bases, with 18 bases between. In germline, CDR1 is SGHRS, CDR2 YFSETQ. This CDR3 comprises 15 residues. CDR3 in amino acids: CASSPTGRRSYGYTF. Written as DNA, the CDR3 is TGCGCCAGCAGCCCTACAGGGAGAAGGTCGTATGGCTACACCTTC.

The genes are TRBV7-2 and TRBJ1-4; D uncertain. V was cut by 2 bases and J by 10 bases, with 14 bases left in between. Germline V gene data show CDR1 as SGHTA and CDR2 as FQGNSA. This CDR3 is 14 amino acids long. CDR3 sequence (DNA): TGTGCCAGCAGCTTAAGGAGTCGGGAGGGAAAACTGTTTTTT. As protein: CASSLRSREGKLFF.

The rearrangement uses TRBV11-2 and TRBJ2-7, with TRBD2 matching over 8 bases. J gave up 6 bases and V 6 bases, and 10 bases lay outside the gene matches. Germline V CDR1 and CDR2: SGHAT, FQNNGV. The CDR3 extends over 14 amino acids. The CDR3 DNA is TGTGCCAGCAGGCCCGCGGGGGGCTTCGGCGAGCAGTACTTC. Protein: CASRPAGGFGEQYF.

The chain uses TRBV28 and TRBJ1-6; D perhaps matches TRBD1 (6 bases). This CDR3 has 14 amino acids. CDR1 and CDR2 (germline): MDHEN, SYDVKM. V was trimmed by 6 bases and J by 7 bases, leaving 13 bases between them. As DNA, the CDR3 is TGTGCCAGCAGCCCCAACAGGGAGAATTCACCCCTCCACTTT. This gives the protein CASSPNRENSPLHF. The full variable domain, with the rest looked up from reference TRBV28 and TRBJ1-6, is DVKVTQSSRYLVKRTGEKVFLECVQDMDHENMFWYRQDPGLGLRLIYFSYDVKMKEKGDIPEGYSVSREKKERFSLILESASTNQTSMYLCASSPNRENSPLHFGNGTRLTVT.

This sequence joins TRBV6-6 and TRBJ1-1, with a possible D match to TRBD1 (6 bases). The CDR3 totals 12 residues. V gave up 8 bases and J gave up 2 bases, with 9 bases separating them. The germline V gene encodes CDR1 MNHNY and CDR2 SVGAGI (reference sequence). CDR3 region: CASGRGNTEAFF. The CDR3 DNA sequence: TGTGCCAGCGGCAGGGGAAACACTGAAGCTTTCTTT.